A single sample gave rise to the 8 T cell receptor beta chains below, sequenced in a study of T cell repertoires in cytomegalovirus infection. MiXCR, run by TCRdb on the reads, gives a single entry per CDR3 protein. The sample yields about 900,000 distinct CDR3 sequences, around 31% seen once. Their antigens remain unidentified. The sequences come from cultured CD8+ T cells from PBMCs, collected from culture after CMV antigen stimulation. The receptors shown here come from a human donor in good health (CMV status not recorded). Some clones in this sample may be carry-over from other donors' samples.

The rearrangement links TRBV19 to TRBJ2-2; D is unresolved. The germline V gene has CDR1 LNHDA and CDR2 SQIVND (reference sequence). Between the trimmed V and J ends, which lost 3 bases and 2 bases, there was a span of 7 bases. The CDR3 length is 14 residues. In DNA, the CDR3 is TGTGCCAGTAGTATTGGTAGTAACACCGGGGAGCTGTTTTTT. Protein product: CASSIGSNTGELFF.

There are a few counts of this clonotype. The chain employs TRBV7-6 and TRBJ1-2; the match to TRBD1 covers 10 bases. V lost 3 bases and J lost 7; bases outside the gene matches: 11. The germline gives CDR1 SGHVS, CDR2 FNYEAQ. The CDR3 consists of 16 residues. The CDR3 DNA reads as TGTGCCAGCAGCTTGACCTTAGGACAGGGGGAGAGTGGCTACACCTTC. It is translated as CASSLTLGQGESGYTF.

This clonotype was seen a handful of times. The rearrangement joins TRBV29-1 to TRBJ1-1; D is perhaps TRBD1 (5 bases). The CDR3 spans 14 residues. V was shortened by 1 base and J by 0 bases, with 9 bases between the two germline ends. CDR1 and CDR2 from the germline V gene are SQVTM and ANQGSEA. The CDR3 spells CSVEVPGMNTEAFF. The CDR3, as DNA: TGCAGCGTTGAAGTTCCAGGGATGAACACTGAAGCTTTCTTT.

This clonotype was detected a few times. This chain joins TRBV12-3 or TRBV12-4 and TRBJ1-3, with no clear D. This CDR3 is built from 11 residues. V lost 10 bases and J 4 bases, leaving 8 bases between the germline ends. CDR3 sequence (DNA): TGTGCCAAAGCGGGGGGAAACACCATATATTTT. Protein product: CAKAGGNTIYF.

This chain joins TRBV7-9 and TRBJ2-5; 7 bases line up with TRBD2. V lost 4 bases and J lost 0; bases outside the gene matches: 8. This CDR3 has 16 residues. CDR1 is SEHNR, CDR2 FQNEAQ, per germline (reference sequence). The CDR3: CASSWSLGGYQETQYF. The CDR3 DNA reads as TGTGCCAGCAGCTGGTCCTTGGGGGGGTACCAAGAGACCCAGTACTTC.

The chain is built from TRBV5-4 and TRBJ2-7; possibly TRBD2 for D (5 bases). V was pared by 4 bases and J by 7 bases, with 15 bases between. CDR1 and CDR2 (germline): SGHNT, YYREEE (reference sequence). The CDR3 runs 13 residues. The DNA for the CDR3 is TGTGCCAGCAGCGGATCCTACACGGGGGAGCAGTACTTC. Translation gives CASSGSYTGEQYF.

Details on this clonotype: A much larger clone lies a single base off, so this may be a read error. The rearrangement links TRBV27 to TRBJ2-1, with TRBD2 matching over 8 bases. The germline gives CDR1 MNHEY, CDR2 SMNVEV (reference sequence). Trimming removed 0 bases from V and 5 bases from J; junction bases left unmatched: 12. The CDR3 contains 18 residues. CDR3 nucleotide sequence: TGTGCCAGCAGTTTATCCCCCCCCCGCGGGGGGTCCAACAATGAGCAGTTCTTC. It encodes CASSLSPPRGGSNNEQFF.

This chain uses TRBV12-3 or TRBV12-4 with TRBJ2-2; D remains unclear. The CDR3 is 12 amino acids. V lost 4 bases to trimming and J lost 7 bases, with 7 bases between them. For the CDR3, the DNA is TGTGCCAGCAGTTATATAGGCGGGGAGCTGTTTTTT. Amino acid sequence: CASSYIGGELFF.